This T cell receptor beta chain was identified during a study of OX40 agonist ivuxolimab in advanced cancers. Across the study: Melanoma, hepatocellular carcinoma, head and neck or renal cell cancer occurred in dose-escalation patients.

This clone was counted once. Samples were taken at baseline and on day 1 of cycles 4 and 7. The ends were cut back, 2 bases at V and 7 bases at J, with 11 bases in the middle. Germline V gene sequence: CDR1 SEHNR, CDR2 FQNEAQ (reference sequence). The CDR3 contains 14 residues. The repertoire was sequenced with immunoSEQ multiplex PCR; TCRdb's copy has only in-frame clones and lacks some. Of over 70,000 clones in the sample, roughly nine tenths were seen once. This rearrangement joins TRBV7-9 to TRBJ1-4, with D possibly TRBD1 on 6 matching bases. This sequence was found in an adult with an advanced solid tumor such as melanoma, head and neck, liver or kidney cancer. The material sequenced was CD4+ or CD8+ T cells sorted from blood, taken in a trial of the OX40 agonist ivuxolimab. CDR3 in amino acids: CASSLTGSSEKLFF. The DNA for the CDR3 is TGTGCCAGCAGCTTAACAGGGTCGAGTGAAAAACTGTTTTTT.